The rows below give T cell receptor beta chains drawn from one sample of a study of T cells after yellow fever vaccination. TCRdb re-analysed the 5' RACE reads in MiXCR, keeping a single row per CDR3 protein. This sample carries some 250,000 distinct CDR3 sequences, approximately 3.6% of them seen once, and the ten largest clones take around 20%. The sequenced sample was PBMCs, obtained 15 days after the yellow fever booster vaccination. The receptors here all came from a man between 18 and 35 years old who received the YFV17D yellow fever vaccine. Each CDR3 is given with its conserved first and last residue. The order of the fields is J gene, V gene, CDR3 protein.

j_call: TRBJ1-2; v_call: TRBV12-3/TRBV12-4; cdr3_aa: CASSLGGETYGYTF
j_call: TRBJ1-2; v_call: TRBV6-5; cdr3_aa: CASSDSTRKQGYTF
j_call: TRBJ2-5; v_call: TRBV6-2/TRBV6-3; cdr3_aa: CASSSPHTGQETQYF
j_call: TRBJ2-2; v_call: TRBV6-5; cdr3_aa: CASSYSYKFPGELFF
j_call: TRBJ2-3; v_call: TRBV5-4; cdr3_aa: CASSLGLALTDTQYF
j_call: TRBJ1-1; v_call: TRBV6-6; cdr3_aa: CASSSTGTVTTEAFF
j_call: TRBJ1-3; v_call: TRBV7-9; cdr3_aa: CASSGVGATGNTIYF
j_call: TRBJ1-1; v_call: TRBV11-1; cdr3_aa: CASSFRPMNTEAFF
j_call: TRBJ2-7; v_call: TRBV6-5; cdr3_aa: CASSYGASSQYEQYF
j_call: TRBJ2-3; v_call: TRBV29-1; cdr3_aa: CSVEYFTDTQYF
j_call: TRBJ1-6; v_call: TRBV20-1; cdr3_aa: CSAKTGTEGSPLHF
j_call: TRBJ2-2; v_call: TRBV5-1; cdr3_aa: CASSRGPGELFF
j_call: TRBJ1-3; v_call: TRBV28; cdr3_aa: CASSSEYTIYF
j_call: TRBJ1-2; v_call: TRBV5-1; cdr3_aa: CASGEFYGYTF
j_call: TRBJ2-7; v_call: TRBV7-8; cdr3_aa: CASSLVVGQPYEQYF
j_call: TRBJ1-1; v_call: TRBV10-3; cdr3_aa: CAISGTVNTEAFF
j_call: TRBJ1-2; v_call: TRBV7-6; cdr3_aa: CASSSGQGAGYGYTF
j_call: TRBJ1-6; v_call: TRBV4-2; cdr3_aa: CASSLEGHVSPLHF
j_call: TRBJ2-6; v_call: TRBV24-1; cdr3_aa: CATSAAPGGSGANVLTF
j_call: TRBJ1-3; v_call: TRBV20-1; cdr3_aa: CSARGGGNTIYF
j_call: TRBJ2-6; v_call: TRBV3-1; cdr3_aa: CASSQDTGANVLTF
j_call: TRBJ2-5; v_call: TRBV4-1; cdr3_aa: CASSPRSSGSGGETQYF
j_call: TRBJ1-2; v_call: TRBV20-1; cdr3_aa: CSAREAGGAGYGYTF
j_call: TRBJ2-3; v_call: TRBV7-2; cdr3_aa: CASSPRGHHTDTQYF
j_call: TRBJ1-5; v_call: TRBV4-3; cdr3_aa: CASSQDQGGQQPQHF
j_call: TRBJ2-1; v_call: TRBV19; cdr3_aa: CASSIGLGRSYNEQFF
j_call: TRBJ1-5; v_call: TRBV20-1; cdr3_aa: CSAGTGGHQPQHF
j_call: TRBJ2-6; v_call: TRBV4-3; cdr3_aa: CASSSWGRGSSGANVLTF
j_call: TRBJ2-1; v_call: TRBV5-1; cdr3_aa: CASGGGLGNNEQFF
j_call: TRBJ2-5; v_call: TRBV29-1; cdr3_aa: CSVEVPGVETQYF
j_call: TRBJ2-7; v_call: TRBV5-1; cdr3_aa: CASSGGVGSYEQYF
j_call: TRBJ2-7; v_call: TRBV4-1; cdr3_aa: CASSPLRNRYSPYEQYF
j_call: TRBJ1-1; v_call: TRBV28; cdr3_aa: CASSFGRALNTEAFF
j_call: TRBJ2-1; v_call: TRBV11-2; cdr3_aa: CASSLGTSGGIEQFF
j_call: TRBJ2-1; v_call: TRBV6-2/TRBV6-3; cdr3_aa: CASSFLAGGPSSYNEQFF
j_call: TRBJ1-1; v_call: TRBV20-1; cdr3_aa: CSASRGLDPEAFF
j_call: TRBJ2-7; v_call: TRBV7-9; cdr3_aa: CASSLVPYEQYF
j_call: TRBJ2-5; v_call: TRBV24-1; cdr3_aa: CATSDRRGKETQYF
j_call: TRBJ1-5; v_call: TRBV20-1; cdr3_aa: CSAAATGSNQPQHF
j_call: TRBJ1-2; v_call: TRBV9; cdr3_aa: CASSVTQGARDGYTF
j_call: TRBJ1-2; v_call: TRBV5-6; cdr3_aa: CASSLVGSGGYGYTF
j_call: TRBJ2-6; v_call: TRBV7-6; cdr3_aa: CASSLVDRSSGANVLTF
j_call: TRBJ2-1; v_call: TRBV7-3; cdr3_aa: CASSHRTGGINEQFF
j_call: TRBJ1-4; v_call: TRBV7-2; cdr3_aa: CASSDQGPTNEKLFF
j_call: TRBJ1-2; v_call: TRBV14; cdr3_aa: CASSQVSRYGYTF